A single TCR beta chain is shown here with its context. Antigen: not known. A read error is possible here, since a much larger clone lies one base away. Tregs were sorted as CD4+CD25+CD127-/low cells. TCRdb called the 5' RACE reads again in MiXCR, with one record for every CDR3 protein. The sample contains tens of thousands of distinct CDR3 sequences, around 24% of which appear only once. CDR3 length equals 13 residues. Germline loops: CDR1 SGHTA, CDR2 FQGNSA. Trimming took 1 base from V and 6 from J, leaving 9 bases between them. Overall study findings and caveats: The larger cohort examined one V-J beta rearrangement, not whole repertoires. Tumor Tregs overlapped most with tumor, then blood, naive CD4+ cells.

The chain links TRBV7-2 to TRBJ1-1; D is unclear. The TCR sequence derives from a female donor with breast cancer. Sequencing input: tumor-infiltrating Tregs sorted from the breast tumor. In DNA form, the CDR3 reads TGTGCCAGCAGCTTAGTGCTAAGGTCTGAAGCTTTCTTT. Translation: CASSLVLRSEAFF.